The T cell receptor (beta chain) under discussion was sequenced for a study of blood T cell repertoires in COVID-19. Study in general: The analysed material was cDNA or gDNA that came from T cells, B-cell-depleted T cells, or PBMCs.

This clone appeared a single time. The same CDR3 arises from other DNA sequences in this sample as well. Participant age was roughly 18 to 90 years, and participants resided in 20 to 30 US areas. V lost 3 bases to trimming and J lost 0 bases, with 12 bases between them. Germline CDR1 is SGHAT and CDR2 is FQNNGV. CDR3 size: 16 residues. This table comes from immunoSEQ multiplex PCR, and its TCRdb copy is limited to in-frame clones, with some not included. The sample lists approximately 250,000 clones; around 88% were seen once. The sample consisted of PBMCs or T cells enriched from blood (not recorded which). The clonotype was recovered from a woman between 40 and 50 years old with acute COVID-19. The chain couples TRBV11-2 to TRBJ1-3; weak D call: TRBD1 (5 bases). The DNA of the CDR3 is TGTGCCAGCAGCTTTTCAGGGCTCAGCTCTGGAAACACCATATATTTT. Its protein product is CASSFSGLSSGNTIYF.